This is a list of T cell receptor beta chains from one sample in a study of blood T cell repertoires in COVID-19. Generated by immunoSEQ multiplex PCR, the TCRdb table keeps only in-frame clones and is missing some. Of about 180,000 clones listed, roughly 85% were seen once; the top ten hold over 7%. The sequenced sample was peripheral blood. The receptors originated from a man aged 45-65 years with active or convalescent COVID-19. The CDR3 runs from the conserved cysteine through the conserved F or W. The D gene is left open where the match is weak. A row's size may be missing; if present it is once, few, many or a size class.

15	NA	TRBJ1-1	NA	TRBV7-9	TGTGCCAGCAGCTCCCGCGCTACAGACCGACAGTTGGGTTTCTTT	CASSSRATDRQLGFF
15	NA	TRBJ1-1	NA	TRBV19	TGTGCCAGTAGTTCCCGGGGGGCGCCGAGAACTGAAGCTTTCTTT	CASSSRGAPRTEAFF
14	NA	TRBJ1-1	NA	TRBV2	TGTGCCAGCATGGGAAGAGTCCAGGGGTTAGGAGCTTTCTTT	CASMGRVQGLGAFF
14	TRBD2	TRBJ2-3	NA	TRBV7-3	TGTGCCAGCAGCTCCGGGACTAGCGGGGGGGTCCAGTATTTT	CASSSGTSGGVQYF
12	NA	TRBJ1-4	NA	TRBV7-2	TGTGCCAGCAGCTTAGTCGGTGAAAAACTGTTTTTT	CASSLVGEKLFF
18	TRBD2	TRBJ2-2	NA	TRBV18	TGTGCCAGCTCACCGGACTGGGGCGGGAGTGATAGCACCGGGGAGCTGTTTTTT	CASSPDWGGSDSTGELFF
18	NA	TRBJ1-4	NA	TRBV5-1	TGCGCCAGCAGCTTGGCCGGGGTGGGTAGAGGAACTAATGAAAAACTGTTTTTT	CASSLAGVGRGTNEKLFF
12	NA	TRBJ2-5	NA	TRBV28	TGTGCCAGCAGTTTGCGTGAGGGGACCCAGTACTTC	CASSLREGTQYF
15	NA	TRBJ1-1	few	TRBV5-5	TGTGCCAGCAGCCGTTGGGGGGACGTGGACACTGAAGCTTTCTTT	CASSRWGDVDTEAFF
16	TRBD1	TRBJ1-2	once	TRBV18	TGTGCCAGCTCCCGGGGGACAGGGGGGGTTTTCGATGGCTACACCTTC	CASSRGTGGVFDGYTF
11	NA	TRBJ2-1	once	TRBV7-2	TGTGCCAGCAGCTTAACGGGACTCGAAGTCTTC	CASSLTGLEVF
17	TRBD2	TRBJ2-1	NA	TRBV18	TGTGCCAGCTCACCACCGATCAGGCTAGCGGATAACAATGAGCAGTTCTTC	CASSPPIRLADNNEQFF
18	TRBD1	TRBJ2-4	NA	TRBV19	TGTGCCAGTAGTATAGGGGACAGCCGATCTCTAGCCAAAAACATTCAGTACTTC	CASSIGDSRSLAKNIQYF
12	NA	TRBJ1-1	NA	TRBV5-5	TGTGCCAGCAGTGTCGGGAACACTGAAGCTTTCTTT	CASSVGNTEAFF
13	NA	TRBJ1-4	NA	TRBV29-1	TGCAGCGTTTCAGGACAGTCGGGAGAAAAACTGTTTTTT	CSVSGQSGEKLFF
15	NA	TRBJ2-7	NA	TRBV5-1	TGCGCCAGCAGCACTGGAGGGGACAGAACCTACGAGCAGTACTTC	CASSTGGDRTYEQYF
13	NA	TRBJ2-7	NA	TRBV11-1	TGTGCCAGCAGCTCCGACATCACCTACGAGCAGTACTTC	CASSSDITYEQYF
12	NA	TRBJ1-1	NA	TRBV29-1	TGCAGCGCCGGGACACTGTACACTGAAGCTTTCTTT	CSAGTLYTEAFF
15	TRBD1	TRBJ2-1	NA	TRBV5-1	TGCGCCAGCAGCCGGACAGGGTACACCCTCAATGAGCAGTTCTTC	CASSRTGYTLNEQFF
13	NA	TRBJ1-1	NA	TRBV12-3/TRBV12-4	TGTGCCAGCAGTCCCGGGGGGAACACTGAAGCTTTCTTT	CASSPGGNTEAFF
11	NA	TRBJ2-1	NA	TRBV28	TGTGCCAGCAGAAAACTTAATGAGCAGTTCTTC	CASRKLNEQFF
16	TRBD1	TRBJ2-3	NA	TRBV11-3	TGTGCCAGCAGCTTAGTACGGCAGGGGGCTGAAGATACGCAGTATTTT	CASSLVRQGAEDTQYF
14	TRBD1	TRBJ2-7	NA	TRBV27	TGTGCCAGCAGTCTCCGGGACAGGGGCTACGAGCAGTACTTC	CASSLRDRGYEQYF
15	NA	TRBJ2-2	NA	TRBV4-2	TGTGCCAGCAGCCAAGTCTCAGGGAACACCGGGGAGCTGTTTTTT	CASSQVSGNTGELFF
20	NA	TRBJ2-7	NA	TRBV1	TGCACCAGCAGCCACGCACAGGCCCCTCGGGTGGGCAGGTTAAGGTACGAGCAGTACTTC	CTSSHAQAPRVGRLRYEQYF
16	TRBD2	TRBJ2-3	NA	TRBV5-4	TGTGCCAGCATACCGGGACTAGCAAAAAACGCAGATACGCAGTATTTT	CASIPGLAKNADTQYF
14	TRBD1	TRBJ1-4	NA	TRBV28	TGTGCCAGCAGTTTGGCAGGGGGTAATGAAAAACTGTTTTTT	CASSLAGGNEKLFF
13	NA	TRBJ1-1	NA	TRBV7-9	TGTGCCAGCAGCTTAGTCGGGGGACCTGAAGCTTTCTTT	CASSLVGGPEAFF
14	NA	TRBJ1-5	NA	TRBV15	TGTGCCACCAGCAGAGGGGGAGACCCTCAGCCCCAGCATTTT	CATSRGGDPQPQHF
13	NA	TRBJ2-7	NA	TRBV7-3	TGTGCCAGCAGCCCGGGACTGTCGTACGAGCAGTACTTC	CASSPGLSYEQYF
15	NA	TRBJ1-2	NA	TRBV28	TGTGCCAGCAGTTTACCCCTTGGACAGACCGATGGCTACACCTTC	CASSLPLGQTDGYTF
15	NA	TRBJ1-2	NA	TRBV4-2	TGTGCCAGCAGCCAATCGCCCCCCGGGGGCTATGGCTACACCTTC	CASSQSPPGGYGYTF
17	TRBD1	TRBJ1-3	once	TRBV5-4	TGTGCCAGCAGCTCGGGGGACAGGGGGCGCTTTGGAAACACCATATATTTT	CASSSGDRGRFGNTIYF
13	NA	TRBJ2-1	NA	TRBV19	TGTGCCAGTAGTCCCTCCGGGGGCAATGAGCAGTTCTTC	CASSPSGGNEQFF
15	NA	TRBJ2-2	NA	TRBV9	TGTGCCAGCAGCGTAGCCGGGAGATCGTCCGGGGAGCTGTTTTTT	CASSVAGRSSGELFF
15	NA	TRBJ2-7	NA	TRBV14	TGTGCCAGCAGCCAACACCATTCCTCGGGGAACCAGCAGTACTTC	CASSQHHSSGNQQYF
16	NA	TRBJ1-6	once	TRBV30	TGTGCCTGGAGTGTAAGGTGGGGGACTAATAATTCACCCCTCCACTTT	CAWSVRWGTNNSPLHF
14	NA	TRBJ1-1	NA	TRBV6-6	TGTGCCAGCAGTTACTCGGAGCCTAACACTGAAGCTTTCTTT	CASSYSEPNTEAFF
15	TRBD2	TRBJ2-5	NA	TRBV7-2	TGTGCCAGCAGCGCTCCTCAAGGCCGGGGGGGGACCCAGTACTTC	CASSAPQGRGGTQYF
15	TRBD1	TRBJ2-1	NA	TRBV5-4	TGTGCCAGCAGCCCCGGACAGGGTGATACTTTTGAGCAGTTCTTC	CASSPGQGDTFEQFF
13	NA	TRBJ1-4	NA	TRBV9	TGTGCCAGCCAGCAGACCCCGGGTGAAAAACTGTTTTTT	CASQQTPGEKLFF
15	NA	TRBJ2-6	once	TRBV30	TGTGCCTGGTCGACAGGCCTAGCTGGGGCCAACGTCCTGACTTTC	CAWSTGLAGANVLTF
13	NA	TRBJ2-5	NA	TRBV29-1	TGCAGCGTTGAAGATAACACATCCGAGACCCAGTACTTC	CSVEDNTSETQYF
15	NA	TRBJ2-1	NA	TRBV20-1	TGCAGTGCTAGTTGGCTGCCTAGCTCCTACAATGAGCAGTTCTTC	CSASWLPSSYNEQFF
15	TRBD1	TRBJ2-1	NA	TRBV5-1	TGCGCCAGCACTACGTCCGGGACAGGATACATGGAGCAGTTCTTC	CASTTSGTGYMEQFF
15	NA	TRBJ2-7	once	TRBV21-1	TGTGCCAGCAGCAATTCCGGGACAGGTCAGCACGAGCAGTACTTC	CASSNSGTGQHEQYF
15	NA	TRBJ1-5	NA	TRBV7-2	TGTGCCAGCAGCTTATCACTCGTCCTAGGGGAGCCCCAGCATTTT	CASSLSLVLGEPQHF
13	NA	TRBJ2-1	NA	TRBV2	TGTGCCAGCAGTGAGCGGTTGCGCAATGAGCAGTTCTTC	CASSERLRNEQFF
16	TRBD2	TRBJ2-5	once	TRBV19	TGTGCCAGTAGTATCCCGCCAGGCGCGGGGGGGATGACCCAGTACTTC	CASSIPPGAGGMTQYF
12	NA	TRBJ2-7	NA	TRBV28	TGTGCCAGCAGTTTCCTGCGTAGCGAGCAGTACTTC	CASSFLRSEQYF
15	NA	TRBJ1-3	NA	TRBV4-2	TGTGCCAGCAGCCAAGCGGGGGTCTCTGGAAACACCATATATTTT	CASSQAGVSGNTIYF
13	TRBD1	TRBJ1-1	NA	TRBV30	TGTGCCTGGGGGACAGGGTCGGGCACTGAAGCTTTCTTT	CAWGTGSGTEAFF
12	NA	TRBJ2-2	NA	TRBV29-1	TGCAGCGTCAAAGGAGTCGCCGGGGAGCTGTTTTTT	CSVKGVAGELFF
15	TRBD1	TRBJ1-2	few	TRBV3-1/TRBV3-2	TGTGCCAGCAGCCAAGAAGAGACAGGGCATTATGGCTACACCTTC	CASSQEETGHYGYTF
14	NA	TRBJ1-5	NA	TRBV21-1	TGTGCCAGCAGCAAACGGAGGGTTGAACAGCCCCAGCATTTT	CASSKRRVEQPQHF